Shown below are 26 T cell receptor beta chains from a single sample sequenced in a study of blood T cell repertoires in COVID-19. This table comes from immunoSEQ multiplex PCR, and its TCRdb copy is limited to in-frame clones, with some not included. The repertoire holds some 120,000 clones, with around 89% as singletons. Source material: peripheral blood. The receptors here all came from a man aged 45 to 65 with acute or convalescent COVID-19.

The chain uses TRBV19 and TRBJ2-3; D may be TRBD2 (6 bases). V was trimmed by 3 bases and J by 1 base, leaving 14 bases between them. Germline V gene sequence: CDR1 LNHDA, CDR2 SQIVND (reference sequence). The CDR3 runs 16 residues. As DNA, the CDR3 is TGTGCCAGTAGTATCGGGGGTTCGGTCCGCACAGATACGCAGTATTTT. Protein product: CASSIGGSVRTDTQYF.

The chain joins TRBV5-1 to TRBJ2-1; 8 bases align to TRBD2. Germline V gene lookup returns CDR1 SGHRS and CDR2 YFSETQ. The CDR3 length is 14 residues. Trimming removed 3 bases from V and 8 bases from J; junction bases left unmatched: 7. CDR3 region: CASSSGTSFDEQFF. The CDR3, as DNA: TGCGCCAGCAGCTCCGGGACTAGTTTCGATGAGCAGTTCTTC.

V gene TRBV11-2 combines with J gene TRBJ2-7; D is possibly TRBD2 (6 bases). The CDR3 contains 16 residues. With 0 bases removed from V and 2 bases from J, the gap between germline ends came to 14 bases. CDR1 and CDR2 from the germline V gene are SGHAT and FQNNGV. In DNA, the CDR3 is TGTGCCAGCAGCTTAGATCTGGCAGCGGGCCCCTACGAGCAGTACTTC. It encodes CASSLDLAAGPYEQYF.

This rearrangement joins TRBV7-2 to TRBJ1-2; 9 positions match TRBD1. The ends lost 0 bases at V and 6 bases at J; junction bases unmatched: 11. Germline V gene lookup returns CDR1 SGHTA and CDR2 FQGNSA. The CDR3 is made up of 17 amino acids. The CDR3 region has the DNA TGTGCCAGCAGCTTAGCGGGACAGGGTAGTTTTGGGGATGGCTACACCTTC. Protein product: CASSLAGQGSFGDGYTF.

This rearrangement joins TRBV18 to TRBJ1-5; D perhaps matches TRBD1 (6 bases). The V end lost 4 bases, the J end lost 5 bases, and 15 bases lay between the germline ends. CDR3 length: 15 amino acids. Looked up from germline, CDR1 is KGHSH and CDR2 is LQKENI. The CDR3 here is CASSLTGKADQPQHF. In DNA, the CDR3 is TGTGCCAGCTCACTTACAGGGAAGGCGGATCAGCCCCAGCATTTT.

V usage is TRBV5-1 and J usage is TRBJ1-2, with 12 bases lining up with TRBD1. CDR1 SGHRS and CDR2 YFSETQ come from the germline V gene. The CDR3 has 15 amino acids. V gave up 4 bases and J gave up 7 bases; unmatched junction bases: 8. The CDR3, as DNA: TGCGCCAGCAGCCCCGGGACAGGGGGCGCCGGTGGCTACACCTTC. This sequence encodes CASSPGTGGAGGYTF.

The rearrangement links TRBV19 to TRBJ2-1; the D gene is possibly TRBD1 (6 bases). The germline V gene has CDR1 LNHDA and CDR2 SQIVND (reference sequence). This CDR3 spans 13 amino acids. V shed 10 bases and J shed 6 bases, with 16 bases lying between them. CDR3 sequence reads: CATRQAGSNEQFF. The DNA for the CDR3 is TGTGCCACCAGACAGGCAGGGTCCAATGAGCAGTTCTTC.

This clone was counted a single time. The chain carries TRBV7-9 and TRBJ2-7; 8 bases are a match to TRBD1. The germline V gene encodes CDR1 SEHNR and CDR2 FQNEAQ (reference sequence). The CDR3 totals 14 residues. V lost 5 bases and J lost 5; bases outside the gene matches: 8. CDR3 amino acids: CASSPTGGVDEQYF. CDR3 sequence (DNA): TGTGCCAGCAGCCCTACAGGGGGTGTGGACGAGCAGTACTTC.

V gene TRBV19 combines with J gene TRBJ1-6, with D maybe TRBD1 (5 bases). Trimming removed 9 bases at V and 6 bases at J, with 15 bases between. The CDR3 is made up of 14 amino acids. The germline V gene has CDR1 LNHDA and CDR2 SQIVND (reference sequence). The CDR3 nucleotides are TGTGCCAGCGCTGGGCAGGGAGGTAATTCACCCCTCCACTTT. Amino acids: CASAGQGGNSPLHF.

The chain is built from TRBV5-1 and TRBJ2-1; D is possibly TRBD2 (6 bases). CDR1 is SGHRS and CDR2 is YFSETQ in the germline V gene. V lost 4 bases and J lost 2, with 19 bases in between. The CDR3 consists of 17 residues. The CDR3 bases are TGCGCCAGCAGCCCAGCCTTATTCGGGAGTGCCTACAATGAGCAGTTCTTC. Its protein product is CASSPALFGSAYNEQFF.

CDR3 nucleotides: TGTGCCAGCAGCTTAGGAGCAGGGGGCAACTATGGCTACACCTTC. Residues: CASSLGAGGNYGYTF. This chain joins TRBV7-9 and TRBJ1-2; the match to TRBD1 covers 8 bases. V trimming: 1 base; J trimming: 2 bases; junction bases outside the gene matches: 3. The germline CDR1 and CDR2 sequences are SEHNR and FQNEAQ (reference sequence). This CDR3 comprises 15 residues.

The chain couples TRBV19 to TRBJ1-4, with 7 bases that match TRBD1. Germline V CDR1 and CDR2: LNHDA, SQIVND (reference sequence). The junction had 5 bases not matched to a gene; V was cut back by 7 bases and J by 0 bases. The CDR3 is 15 residues long. The CDR3 region is CASNRGSATNEKLFF. The CDR3 DNA follows: TGTGCCAGTAACAGGGGTTCTGCAACTAATGAAAAACTGTTTTTT. The whole variable domain, filled in from reference TRBV19 and TRBJ1-4, reads DGGITQSPKYLFRKEGQNVTLSCEQNLNHDAMYWYRQDPGQGLRLIYYSQIVNDFQKGDIAEGYSVSREKKESFPLTVTSAQKNPTAFYLCASNRGSATNEKLFFGSGTQLSVL.

V and J are TRBV5-1 and TRBJ2-1, with TRBD2 as a possible D gene (5 bases). Germline assignment: CDR1 SGHRS and CDR2 YFSETQ. With 5 bases removed from V and 0 bases from J, the gap between germline ends came to 15 bases. The CDR3 has 16 amino acids. CDR3 in amino acids: CASRLSSSSSYNEQFF. The CDR3 DNA reads TGCGCCAGCAGGTTATCTAGCTCAAGCTCCTACAATGAGCAGTTCTTC. Combining the CDR3 with reference TRBV5-1 and TRBJ2-1 gives the whole variable domain KAGVTQTPRYLIKTRGQQVTLSCSPISGHRSVSWYQQTPGQGLQFLFEYFSETQRNKGNFPGRFSGRQFSNSRSEMNVSTLELGDSALYLCASRLSSSSSYNEQFFGPGTRLTVL.

This rearrangement joins TRBV6-5 to TRBJ2-5; D is unresolved. V lost 5 bases and J lost 5, with 12 bases in between. From germline, CDR1 is MNHEY and CDR2 SVGAGI. The CDR3 loop spans 13 amino acids. For the CDR3, the DNA is TGTGCCAGCAGTCGGGTCCTCGGGGAGACCCAGTACTTC. Translated: CASSRVLGETQYF.

This clone was picked up a small number of times. V gene TRBV4-2 combines with J gene TRBJ2-7; TRBD2 matches 9 bases. Looked up from germline, CDR1 is LGHNA and CDR2 is YNFKEQ. V lost 0 bases and J lost 4; bases outside the gene matches: 13. The CDR3 extends over 18 amino acids. The CDR3 here is CASSQDAVAGAIVYEQYF. The CDR3 DNA follows: TGTGCCAGCAGCCAAGATGCGGTAGCGGGAGCCATTGTGTACGAGCAGTACTTC.

About this clone itself: Germline is not matched at one junction end, which may reflect a read error. The J gene is TRBJ2-7, the V gene TRBV6-2 or TRBV6-3; no clear D. The germline gives CDR1 MNHEY, CDR2 SVGEGT. This CDR3 has 11 residues. For the CDR3, the DNA is TGTGCCAGCAGTTTATCCTTCGAGCAGTACTTC. As protein: CASSLSFEQYF.

The rearrangement joins TRBV3-1 (or the pseudogene TRBV3-2) to TRBJ2-1, with 11 bases identical to TRBD2. The CDR3 has 18 amino acids. Germline CDR1 and CDR2: LGHDT and YNNKEL (reference sequence). Trimming took 5 bases from V and 11 from J; bases not matched to a gene: 20. The CDR3 sequence: CASSAGLAGGPVIPKQFF. The CDR3 DNA is TGTGCCAGCAGCGCGGGGCTAGCGGGAGGCCCGGTGATTCCAAAGCAGTTCTTC.

This chain links TRBV9 with TRBJ1-6; D possibly corresponds to TRBD1 (5 bases). The V end lost 4 bases, the J end lost 10 bases, and 18 bases lay between the germline ends. The CDR3 extends over 15 amino acids. Germline CDR1 and CDR2: SGDLS and YYNGEE. CDR3 nucleotides: TGTGCCAGCAGCCCGGGGGACGGTGCGGGGTCACCCCTCCACTTT. Translation gives CASSPGDGAGSPLHF.

The chain couples TRBV5-5 to TRBJ2-5, with D unresolved. Germline CDR1 is SGHKS and CDR2 is YYEKEE (reference sequence). The CDR3 extends over 13 amino acids. V lost 5 bases and J 5 bases, leaving 13 bases between the germline ends. The chain's CDR3 is CASRVASTETQYF. The CDR3 nucleotides are TGTGCCAGCAGGGTCGCGAGTACGGAGACCCAGTACTTC.

J is TRBJ2-2 and V is TRBV27; D uncertain. The V and J ends lost 7 bases and 6 bases respectively, with 12 bases between them. CDR1 is MNHEY and CDR2 is SMNVEV in the germline V gene (reference sequence). The CDR3 has 13 residues. The CDR3 DNA follows: TGTGCCAGCACTCCAGGTTTCTCCGGGGAGCTGTTTTTT. Translating it yields CASTPGFSGELFF.

V usage is TRBV13 and J usage is TRBJ2-7; 12 bases line up with TRBD2. Trimming took 5 bases from V and 5 from J; bases not matched to a gene: 13. CDR1 is PRHDT and CDR2 is FYEKMQ in the germline V gene (reference sequence). This CDR3 region has 17 residues. Here the CDR3 DNA reads TGTGCCAGCAGCCCCCAACTAGCGGGGGGCCCTACCCACGAGCAGTACTTC. It yields the protein CASSPQLAGGPTHEQYF.

The chain combines TRBV27 with TRBJ2-1; D is possibly TRBD1 (6 bases). CDR3 length equals 16 residues. The germline V gene has CDR1 MNHEY and CDR2 SMNVEV (reference sequence). V lost 1 base and J lost 6, with 16 bases in between. The CDR3 loop is CASSLLGAQSINEQFF. CDR3 in DNA: TGTGCCAGCAGTTTATTGGGGGCGCAGTCCATCAATGAGCAGTTCTTC.

This sequence joins TRBV5-5 and TRBJ1-5; 9 bases are shared with TRBD1. This CDR3 comprises 14 residues. V lost 7 bases to trimming and J lost 3 bases; unmatched junction nucleotides: 5. The germline V gene encodes CDR1 SGHKS and CDR2 YYEKEE (reference sequence). The CDR3 DNA follows: TGTGCCAGCGCCCGACAGGGGGACAATCAGCCCCAGCATTTT. Protein: CASARQGDNQPQHF.

The chain is built from TRBV19 and TRBJ2-7; tentatively, D is TRBD2 (5 bases). Between the trimmed V and J ends, which lost 0 bases and 3 bases, there was a span of 12 bases. Germline lookup yields CDR1 LNHDA and CDR2 SQIVND (reference sequence). The CDR3 contains 15 residues. The CDR3 nucleotides are TGTGCCAGTAGTATAGAGGATAGCGAGGACTACGAGCAGTACTTC. It specifies CASSIEDSEDYEQYF. The variable domain in full, completed from reference TRBV19 and TRBJ2-7, reads DGGITQSPKYLFRKEGQNVTLSCEQNLNHDAMYWYRQDPGQGLRLIYYSQIVNDFQKGDIAEGYSVSREKKESFPLTVTSAQKNPTAFYLCASSIEDSEDYEQYFGPGTRLTVT.

The chain recombines TRBV3-1 (or the pseudogene TRBV3-2) with TRBJ2-5; 12 nucleotides agree with TRBD1. The V gene end was trimmed by 1 base and the J gene end by 5 bases; junction bases not matched to a gene: 8. The CDR3 spans 17 residues. The germline V gene has CDR1 LGHDT and CDR2 YNNKEL (reference sequence). In DNA, the CDR3 is TGTGCCAGCAGCCAAGCCTCCGGGACAGGGGGCGCGGAGACCCAGTACTTC. The encoded protein is CASSQASGTGGAETQYF.

This clone was recorded only once. CDR3 sequence (DNA): TGCGCCAGCAGCCTACCGGACGGGGGGGAGACCCAGTACTTC. Its translation: CASSLPDGGETQYF. The chain employs TRBV5-1 and TRBJ2-5; TRBD2 matches 7 bases. This CDR3 has 14 amino acids. CDR1 is SGHRS, CDR2 YFSETQ, per germline. The J segment lost 5 bases and the V segment lost 4 bases, leaving 8 bases of the junction unmatched.